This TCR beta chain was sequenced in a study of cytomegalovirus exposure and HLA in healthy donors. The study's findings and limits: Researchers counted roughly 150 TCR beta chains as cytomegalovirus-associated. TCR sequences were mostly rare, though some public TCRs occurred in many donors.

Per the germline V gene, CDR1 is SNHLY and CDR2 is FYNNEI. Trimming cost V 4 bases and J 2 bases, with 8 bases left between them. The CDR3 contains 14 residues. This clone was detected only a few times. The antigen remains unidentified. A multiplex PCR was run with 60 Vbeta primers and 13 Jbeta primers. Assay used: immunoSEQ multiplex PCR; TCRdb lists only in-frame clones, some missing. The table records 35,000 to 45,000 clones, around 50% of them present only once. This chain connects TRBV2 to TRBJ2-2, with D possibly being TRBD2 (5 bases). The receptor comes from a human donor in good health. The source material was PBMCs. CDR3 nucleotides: TGTGCCAGCAGTGGGGCTAGCAACACCGGGGAGCTGTTTTTT. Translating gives CASSGASNTGELFF.